The subject of this entry is one TCR beta chain. The antigen is not known. V gave up 3 bases and J gave up 7 bases; unmatched junction bases: 9. The CDR3 sequence is 16 residues long. Germline V gives CDR1 SGHTA, CDR2 FQGTGA. This specimen comes from a study of identical twins. Unique molecular identifiers were present on cDNA, and template switching added a universal primer site. From the 5' RACE reads, TCRdb called clonotypes with MiXCR, one entry per CDR3 protein. Of around 650,000 distinct CDR3 sequences listed, about 7% are singletons. Findings of the study overall: Reduced insertions were recorded for abundant cord blood beta clonotypes, with no such pattern in memory repertoires.

The same specimen was also included in a second study, on yellow fever vaccine responses in identical twins.

Specimen: PBMCs. The receptor was derived from a woman between 18 and 29 years old in good health. J is TRBJ2-1 and V is TRBV7-3; 10 bases are a match to TRBD1. The CDR3 region is CASSFLGTGVGNEQFF. CDR3 bases: TGTGCCAGCAGCTTCCTAGGGACAGGGGTTGGGAATGAGCAGTTCTTC.